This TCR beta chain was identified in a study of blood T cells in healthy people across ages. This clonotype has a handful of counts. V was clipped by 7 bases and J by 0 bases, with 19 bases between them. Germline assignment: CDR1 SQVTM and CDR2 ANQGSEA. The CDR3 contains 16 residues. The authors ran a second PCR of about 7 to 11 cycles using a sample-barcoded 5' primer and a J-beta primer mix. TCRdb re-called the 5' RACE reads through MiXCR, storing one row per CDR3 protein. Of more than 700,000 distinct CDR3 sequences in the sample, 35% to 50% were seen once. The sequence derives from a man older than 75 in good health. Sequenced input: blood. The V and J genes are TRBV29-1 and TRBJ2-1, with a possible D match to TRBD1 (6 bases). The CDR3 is CSANLGRGNSYNEQFF. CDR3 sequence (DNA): TGCAGCGCCAACCTGGGCAGGGGTAACTCCTACAATGAGCAGTTCTTC.